This TCR beta chain came from a study of T cell responses to AZD1222 COVID-19 vaccine (dated by TCRdb to about 2021). In the study overall: A total of 233 trial participants underwent TCR sequencing, of whom about 210 received two doses of AZD1222 and roughly 25 received two doses of the MenACWY control vaccine. Trial participants were enrolled into age subgroups of 18-55, 56-69 and 70-plus years, which contained about 150, 27 and 61 TCR-sequenced participants, respectively.

The sample's time point label, decoded: baseline before first vaccination. This sample's treatment or condition label indicates: meningococcal conjugate vaccine given as trial control. Samples from vaccinated people were obtained from the UK trials COV001 and COV002, which included a single-blind randomized controlled phase 2/3 trial of AZD1222 (ChAdOx1 nCoV-19) in healthy adults. For TCRbeta chain sequencing, PBMC samples were collected from trial participants at day 0 and at day 28 after the second dose. A note on this clone: Its specific antigen is unknown. No clone much larger than this one lies a single base away; base qualities are absent.

V gives up 0 bases and J gives up 7 bases, and the segment between their germline ends measures 18 bases. CDR1 and CDR2 were assigned from the germline V gene (reference sequence) as LGHDT and YNNKEL. Counted from cysteine to phenylalanine, this CDR3 has 17 amino acids. Of all the DNA, just the CDR3 is kept, 51 bases in frame from base 1. The CDR3 regions of human TCRbeta chains were analyzed by immunosequencing. Turning to the authors' computational methods: Repertoire TCRs were matched against a reference library of SARS-CoV-2-specific TCRs generated with the MIRA antigen-specificity platform. Breadth meant the fraction of unique TCRs that were SARS-CoV-2-associated, whereas depth meant the fraction of total T cells that were SARS-CoV-2-associated. Using the MIRA data, every spike-specific TCR was mapped to the spike region that the TCR reacted to and assigned to either a CD4 or a CD8 class. Log10-transformed breadth and depth values were compared by one-way ANOVA with Sidak's multiple comparisons tests. The source is immuneACCESS, and TCRdb retained only in-frame sequences with V and J called. Part of the clones is not carried over; for the studies checked, unresolved V genes explain less than half of this, and the remainder is unexplained. V and J calls and clone size are given by that table; D and trimming were obtained from the DNA. The sample records about 130,000 clones, 90% of which are singletons. About 4.3% of the sample lies in the top ten.

The study at large found these results: Participants were mostly white British and included more females than males, and it was suggested by the authors that clonal diversity may have been underestimated. Conclusions about previously exposed vaccinees are limited, since just a handful of AZD1222 recipients were seropositive for SARS-CoV-2 at baseline. Spike-specific TCR breadth and depth rose significantly after two AZD1222 doses compared with day 0 and with MenACWY recipients. Because no day 14 peak-response samples were available, the repertoires could be characterized only after the peak T cell response. The 56-69-year group was small, and its depth increase did not reach significance, likely because of low power. The whole spike protein was spanned by vaccine-associated CD4 TCRs, and dominant responses were seen in regions 160-218 and 743-854. Nearly half of unique spike-specific TCRs reportedly recognized epitopes outside regions mutated in the B.1.351 and B.1.1.7 variants.

The source of this sequence is an adult in good health. The chain is made from TRBV3-1 (or the pseudogene TRBV3-2) and TRBJ2-2; the D gene is perhaps TRBD2, on 5 matching bases. The source was peripheral blood, collected on day 0 of MenACWY control vaccination. This receptor has the CDR3 CASSQDSTYRGRGELFF. In nucleotide form, the sequence is TGTGCCAGCAGCCAAGATAGCACGTACCGGGGTCGCGGGGAGCTGTTTTTT.